Presented here are 9 T cell receptor beta chains from one specimen sequenced in a study of cytomegalovirus exposure and HLA in healthy donors. This PCR relied on a set of 60 Vbeta primers and 13 Jbeta primers. Clones were read by immunoSEQ multiplex PCR, and TCRdb kept only the in-frame ones, dropping some. Of approximately 140,000 clones in the sample, 88% are singletons; the top ten hold about 0.51%. The sample consisted of PBMCs. These receptors came from a woman aged 40-49 years in good health and CMV-seronegative.

DNA for the CDR3: TGTGCCAGCAGCTTCGCAGGGAAGGTTTCACCCCTCCACTTT. This gives the protein CASSFAGKVSPLHF. V and J are TRBV5-4 and TRBJ1-6; possible D gene TRBD1, 5 bases. This CDR3 is 14 amino acids long. The germline gives CDR1 SGHNT, CDR2 YYREEE (reference sequence). V gave up 2 bases and J gave up 9 bases, with 12 bases separating them. The full variable domain, completed using reference TRBV5-4 and TRBJ1-6, is ETGVTQSPTHLIKTRGQQVTLRCSSQSGHNTVSWYQQALGQGPQFIFQYYREEENGRGNFPPRFSGLQFPNYSSELNVNALELDDSALYLCASSFAGKVSPLHFGNGTRLTVT.

The CDR3 region has the DNA TGTGCCAGTAGTATAGAGATACTAGCGGGAGTCGGGGAGCTGTTTTTT. Translated, it gives CASSIEILAGVGELFF. This chain uses TRBV19 with TRBJ2-2; 11 bases are shared with TRBD2. Germline CDR1 and CDR2: LNHDA and SQIVND (reference sequence). V shed 0 bases and J 7 bases; nucleotides not matched to a gene: 4. This CDR3 comprises 16 residues.

The chain carries TRBV7-9 and TRBJ2-2, with 10 positions matching TRBD2. J gave up 5 bases and V 6 bases, and 6 bases lay outside the gene matches. CDR3 length: 15 residues. Germline CDR1 reads SEHNR; CDR2 reads FQNEAQ (reference sequence). The DNA for the CDR3 is TGTGCCAGCAGGGCCGGGACTAGCGCAACCGGGGAGCTGTTTTTT. Its protein is CASRAGTSATGELFF.

The rearrangement joins TRBV6-1 to TRBJ2-5; tentative D call: TRBD2 (7 bases). V lost 3 bases and J lost 1, with 9 bases in between. This CDR3 has 14 amino acids. Germline CDR1 reads MNHNS; CDR2 reads SASEGT. CDR3: CASSDGGAQETQYF. The CDR3 bases are TGTGCCAGCAGTGATGGGGGGGCCCAAGAGACCCAGTACTTC.

This clone occurred once. This chain links TRBV28 with TRBJ2-1; D is undetermined. Germline V gene sequence: CDR1 MDHEN, CDR2 SYDVKM. The CDR3 consists of 14 residues. V dropped 6 bases and J dropped 1 base, with 10 bases sitting between them. CDR3 sequence (DNA): TGTGCCAGCAGGGGTACGGGTTCCTACAATGAGCAGTTCTTC. Residues: CASRGTGSYNEQFF.

In regard to this clone: The sample carries other DNA sequences with the same CDR3. The genes are TRBV2 and TRBJ2-7; possibly TRBD2 for D (6 bases). V gave up 6 bases and J gave up 1 base, with 7 bases separating them. The CDR3 covers 12 residues. CDR1 is SNHLY and CDR2 is FYNNEI in the germline V gene. The CDR3 region is CASSGTSYEQYF. CDR3 bases: TGTGCCAGCAGCGGGACTTCCTACGAGCAGTACTTC.

The chain is built from TRBV7-8 and TRBJ2-1; 7 bases agree with TRBD1. The length of the CDR3 is 15 residues. Germline V lookup: CDR1 SGHVS, CDR2 FQNEAQ. Germline trimming cut 5 bases from V and 10 bases from J; bases unmatched to any gene: 14. This CDR3 reads CASSQDRAVYQEQFF. In DNA, the CDR3 is TGTGCCAGCAGCCAAGACAGGGCAGTTTACCAAGAGCAGTTCTTC.

The CDR3: CASSSMRGQGRTGELFF. The DNA for the CDR3 is TGTGCCAGCAGCTCCATGCGCGGACAGGGGAGGACCGGGGAGCTGTTTTTT. The chain is built from TRBV5-8 and TRBJ2-2; 9 bases are shared with TRBD1. J gave up 5 bases and V 3 bases, and 11 bases lay outside the gene matches. This CDR3 has 17 residues. CDR1 and CDR2 (germline): SGHTS, YDEGEE.

This clone was detected only once. The chain carries TRBV7-2 and TRBJ2-7; 7 positions agree with TRBD1. CDR1 and CDR2 (germline): SGHTA, FQGNSA. CDR3 length: 14 residues. Germline trimming cut 5 bases from V and 3 bases from J; bases unmatched to any gene: 7. The DNA for the CDR3 is TGTGCCAGCAGCACCTACAGGGGAGACTACGAGCAGTACTTC. Residues: CASSTYRGDYEQYF.